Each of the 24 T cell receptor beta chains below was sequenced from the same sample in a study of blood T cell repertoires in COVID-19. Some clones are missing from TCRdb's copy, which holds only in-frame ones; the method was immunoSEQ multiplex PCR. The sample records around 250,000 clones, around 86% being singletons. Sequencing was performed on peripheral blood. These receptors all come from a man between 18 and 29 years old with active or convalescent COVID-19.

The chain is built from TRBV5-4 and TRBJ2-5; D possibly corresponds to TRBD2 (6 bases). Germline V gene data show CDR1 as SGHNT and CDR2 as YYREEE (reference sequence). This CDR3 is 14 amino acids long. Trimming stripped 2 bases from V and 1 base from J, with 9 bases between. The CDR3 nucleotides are TGTGCCAGCAGCTTTAGGGACTTCCAAGAGACCCAGTACTTC. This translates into CASSFRDFQETQYF.

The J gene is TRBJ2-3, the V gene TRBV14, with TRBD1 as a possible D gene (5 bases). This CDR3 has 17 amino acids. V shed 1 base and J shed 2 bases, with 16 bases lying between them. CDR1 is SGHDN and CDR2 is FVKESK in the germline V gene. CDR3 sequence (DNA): TGTGCCAGCAGCCAAGGATCTGGGGCCTGGATCACAGATACGCAGTATTTT. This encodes CASSQGSGAWITDTQYF.

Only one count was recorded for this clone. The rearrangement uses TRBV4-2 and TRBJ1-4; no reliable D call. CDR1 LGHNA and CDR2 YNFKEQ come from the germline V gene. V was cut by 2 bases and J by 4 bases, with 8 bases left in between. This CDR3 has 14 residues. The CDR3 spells CASSQFGSNEKLFF. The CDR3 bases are TGTGCCAGCAGCCAATTCGGGAGTAATGAAAAACTGTTTTTT.

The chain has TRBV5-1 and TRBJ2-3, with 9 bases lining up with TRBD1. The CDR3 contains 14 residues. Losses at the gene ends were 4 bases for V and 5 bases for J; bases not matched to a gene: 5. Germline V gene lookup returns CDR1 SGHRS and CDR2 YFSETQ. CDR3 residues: CASSPGQGKDTQYF. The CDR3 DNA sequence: TGCGCCAGCAGCCCGGGACAGGGAAAAGATACGCAGTATTTT.

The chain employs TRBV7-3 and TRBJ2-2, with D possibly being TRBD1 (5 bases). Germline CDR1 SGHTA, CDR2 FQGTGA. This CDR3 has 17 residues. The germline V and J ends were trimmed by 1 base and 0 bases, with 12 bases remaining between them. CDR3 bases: TGTGCCAGCAGCTTAAATGCCGGCAGGGCGAACACCGGGGAGCTGTTTTTT. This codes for CASSLNAGRANTGELFF.

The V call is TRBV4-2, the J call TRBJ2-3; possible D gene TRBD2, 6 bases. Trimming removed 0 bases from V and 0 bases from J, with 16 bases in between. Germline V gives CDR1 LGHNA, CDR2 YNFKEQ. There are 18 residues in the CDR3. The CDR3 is CASSQELQAGLSTDTQYF. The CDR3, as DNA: TGTGCCAGCAGCCAAGAGCTACAGGCGGGACTTAGCACAGATACGCAGTATTTT.

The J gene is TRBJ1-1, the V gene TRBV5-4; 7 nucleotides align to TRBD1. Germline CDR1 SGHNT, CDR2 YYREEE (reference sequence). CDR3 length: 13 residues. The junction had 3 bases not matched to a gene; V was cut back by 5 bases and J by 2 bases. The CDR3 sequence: CASRGTANTEAFF. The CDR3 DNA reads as TGTGCCAGCAGAGGGACAGCAAACACTGAAGCTTTCTTT.

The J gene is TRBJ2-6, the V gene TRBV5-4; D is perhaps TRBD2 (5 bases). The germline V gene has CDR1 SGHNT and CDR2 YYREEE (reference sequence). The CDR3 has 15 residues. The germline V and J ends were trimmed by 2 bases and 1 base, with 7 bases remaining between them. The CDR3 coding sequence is TGTGCCAGCAGCTTCCGGACTTCTGGGGCCAACGTCCTGACTTTC. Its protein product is CASSFRTSGANVLTF.

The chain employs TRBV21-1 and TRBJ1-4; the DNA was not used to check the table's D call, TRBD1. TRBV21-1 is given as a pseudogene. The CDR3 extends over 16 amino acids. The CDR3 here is CASSKKRGREYEKLFF. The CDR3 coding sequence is TGTGCCAGCAGCAAAAAAAGGGGGCGTGAGTACGAAAAACTGTTTTTT.

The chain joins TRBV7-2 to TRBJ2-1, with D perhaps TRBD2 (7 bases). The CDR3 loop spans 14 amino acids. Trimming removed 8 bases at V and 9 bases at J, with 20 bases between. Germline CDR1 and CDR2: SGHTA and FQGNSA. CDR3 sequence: CASSTVGGQPEQFF. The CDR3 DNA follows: TGTGCCAGCTCAACAGTCGGGGGGCAGCCTGAGCAGTTCTTC.

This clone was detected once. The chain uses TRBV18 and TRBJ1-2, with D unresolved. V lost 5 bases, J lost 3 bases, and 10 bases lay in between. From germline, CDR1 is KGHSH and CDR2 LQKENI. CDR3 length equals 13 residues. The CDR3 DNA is TGTGCCAGCTCAGACCGACACGACTATGGCTACACCTTC. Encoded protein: CASSDRHDYGYTF.

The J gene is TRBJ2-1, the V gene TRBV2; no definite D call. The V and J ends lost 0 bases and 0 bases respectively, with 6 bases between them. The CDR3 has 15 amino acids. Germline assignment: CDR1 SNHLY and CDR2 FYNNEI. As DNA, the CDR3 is TGTGCCAGCAGTGAAGCGAAGAGCTCCTACAATGAGCAGTTCTTC. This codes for CASSEAKSSYNEQFF.

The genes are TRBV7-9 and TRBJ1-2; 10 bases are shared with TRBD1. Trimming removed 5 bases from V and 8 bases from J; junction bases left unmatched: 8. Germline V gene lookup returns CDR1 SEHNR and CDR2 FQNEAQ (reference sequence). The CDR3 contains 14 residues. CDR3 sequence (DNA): TGTGCCAGCAGCCCTGGACAGGGGGTAGACGGCTACACCTTC. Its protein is CASSPGQGVDGYTF.

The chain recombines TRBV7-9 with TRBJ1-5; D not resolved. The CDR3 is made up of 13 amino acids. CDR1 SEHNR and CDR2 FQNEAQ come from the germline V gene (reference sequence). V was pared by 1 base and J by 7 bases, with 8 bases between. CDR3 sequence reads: CASSLGSGQPQHF. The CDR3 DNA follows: TGTGCCAGCAGCTTAGGTTCGGGACAGCCCCAGCATTTT.

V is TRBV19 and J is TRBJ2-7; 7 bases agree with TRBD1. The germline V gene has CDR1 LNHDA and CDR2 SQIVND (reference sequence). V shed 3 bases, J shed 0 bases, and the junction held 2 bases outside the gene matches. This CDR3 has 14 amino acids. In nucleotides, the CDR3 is TGTGCCAGTAGTATTACAGGGGCCTCCTACGAGCAGTACTTC. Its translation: CASSITGASYEQYF.

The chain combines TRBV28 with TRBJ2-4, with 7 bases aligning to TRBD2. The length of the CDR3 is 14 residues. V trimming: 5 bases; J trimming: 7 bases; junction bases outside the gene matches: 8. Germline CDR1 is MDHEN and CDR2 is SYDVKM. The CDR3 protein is CASSSGTGGNIQYF. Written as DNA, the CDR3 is TGTGCCAGCAGTAGCGGGACTGGAGGTAACATTCAGTACTTC.

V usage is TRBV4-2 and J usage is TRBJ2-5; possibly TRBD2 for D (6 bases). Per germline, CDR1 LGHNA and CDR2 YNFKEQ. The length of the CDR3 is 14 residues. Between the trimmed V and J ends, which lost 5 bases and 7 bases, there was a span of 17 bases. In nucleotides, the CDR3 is TGTGCCAGCAGCAAGGAACACTCCGGGGGGACCCAGTACTTC. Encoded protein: CASSKEHSGGTQYF.

Written as DNA, the CDR3 is TGTGCCAGCAGCCGAGGGACAGGGCGCACCGGGGAGCTGTTTTTT. The encoded protein is CASSRGTGRTGELFF. The chain uses TRBV14 and TRBJ2-2; 9 bases are a match to TRBD1. This CDR3 comprises 15 residues. With 4 bases clipped from V and 4 bases from J, the junction kept 4 bases outside the gene matches. The V gene's germline CDR1 is SGHDN and CDR2 FVKESK.

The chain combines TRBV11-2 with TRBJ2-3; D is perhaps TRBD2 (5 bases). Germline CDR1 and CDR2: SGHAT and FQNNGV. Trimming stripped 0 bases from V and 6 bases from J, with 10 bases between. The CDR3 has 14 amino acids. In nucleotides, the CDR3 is TGTGCCAGCAGCTTAGATGCCGGGGAGGATACGCAGTATTTT. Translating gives CASSLDAGEDTQYF.

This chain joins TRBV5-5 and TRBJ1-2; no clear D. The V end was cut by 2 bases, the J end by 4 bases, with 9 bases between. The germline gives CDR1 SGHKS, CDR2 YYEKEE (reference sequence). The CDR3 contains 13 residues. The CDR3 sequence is CASSFDTSYGYTF. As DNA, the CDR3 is TGTGCCAGCAGCTTTGACACCAGCTATGGCTACACCTTC.

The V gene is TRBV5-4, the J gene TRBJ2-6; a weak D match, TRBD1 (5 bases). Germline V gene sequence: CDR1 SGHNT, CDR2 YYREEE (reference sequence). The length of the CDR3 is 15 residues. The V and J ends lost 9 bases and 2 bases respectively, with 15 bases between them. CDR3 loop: CAIDRLATGANVLTF. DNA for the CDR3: TGTGCCATAGACAGACTGGCAACTGGGGCCAACGTCCTGACTTTC.

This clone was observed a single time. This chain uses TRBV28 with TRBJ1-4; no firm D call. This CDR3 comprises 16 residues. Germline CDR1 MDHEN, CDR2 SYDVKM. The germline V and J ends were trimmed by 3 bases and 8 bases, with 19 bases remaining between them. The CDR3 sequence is CASSFLGAGFGEKLFF. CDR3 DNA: TGTGCCAGCAGTTTCCTGGGCGCTGGGTTTGGCGAAAAACTGTTTTTT.

For the CDR3, the DNA is TGTGCCAGCAGTTTAGAGCTAGAGACCCAGTACTTC. Translating gives CASSLELETQYF. The V and J genes are TRBV12-3 or TRBV12-4 and TRBJ2-5; no firm D call. The CDR3 runs 12 residues. V was cut by 1 base and J by 4 bases, with 4 bases left in between.

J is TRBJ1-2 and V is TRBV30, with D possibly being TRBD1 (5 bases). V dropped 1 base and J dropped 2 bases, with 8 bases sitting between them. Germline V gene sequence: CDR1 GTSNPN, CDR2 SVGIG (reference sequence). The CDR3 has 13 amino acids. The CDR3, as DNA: TGTGCCTGGAGTGGGGGCAGAAACTATGGCTACACCTTC. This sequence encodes CAWSGGRNYGYTF.